Listed below are T cell receptor beta chains from one sample, sequenced in a study of T cells in localized non-small cell lung cancer. The method was immunoSEQ multiplex PCR; TCRdb's version includes in-frame clones alone and lacks a portion of them. The repertoire holds around 2,000 clones, with over 15% as singletons. The sequencing here drew on normal lung tissue next to the tumor, taken before any cancer treatment. The receptors come from a man aged 35 to 70 with stage II squamous cell lung carcinoma. The CDR3 runs from the conserved cysteine through the conserved F or W. D genes are given only for firm matches. Part of the rows lack a size; the others show once, few, many or a class for expanded clones.

>few|17|-|TRBV6-8|TRBJ1-1
TGTGCCAGCAGTTACGTTTCTGGGGTGGTTGGGAACACTGAAGCTTTCTTT
CASSYVSGVVGNTEAFF
>medium-sized|13|-|TRBV7-2|TRBJ1-1
TGTGCCAGCAGCTCTACACGTCGCACTGAAGCTTTCTTT
CASSSTRRTEAFF
>-|17|TRBD1|TRBV19|TRBJ1-1
TGTGCCAGTAGCGCCCCCCCGACAGGGGGCGCGGTCACTGAAGCTTTCTTT
CASSAPPTGGAVTEAFF
>-|12|-|TRBV30|TRBJ2-1
TGTGCCTGGAGTGTAAATGACAATGAGCAGTTCTTC
CAWSVNDNEQFF
>few|16|TRBD1|TRBV6-8|TRBJ2-2
TGTGCCAGCAGCCGGACAGGGGATGTTTGGACCGGGGAGCTGTTTTTT
CASSRTGDVWTGELFF
>-|14|-|TRBV5-1|TRBJ2-5
TGCGCCAGCAGCTCAACTATAGCCCAAGAGACCCAGTACTTC
CASSSTIAQETQYF
>-|14|TRBD2|TRBV19|TRBJ2-3
TGTGCCACTATGAATGGGGGGGGGACAGATACGCAGTATTTT
CATMNGGGTDTQYF
>-|14|-|TRBV10-3|TRBJ1-5
TGTGCCATCAGTGAGGGGGTGGCGAATCAGCCCCAGCATTTT
CAISEGVANQPQHF
>-|16|TRBD1|TRBV11-3|TRBJ1-2
TGTGCCAGCAGCCAGACAGGGGGCGCCTTCTACTATGGCTACACCTTC
CASSQTGGAFYYGYTF
>medium-sized|15|TRBD1|TRBV9|TRBJ2-3
TGTGCCAGCAGCCGGGACAGGGTTTCCACAGATACGCAGTATTTT
CASSRDRVSTDTQYF
>-|12|-|TRBV28|TRBJ1-4
TGTGCCAGCACCCTCCCGCGAGGAAAACTGTTTTTT
CASTLPRGKLFF
>-|14|-|TRBV30|TRBJ2-3
TGTGCCTGGAGTGACGGGTCTAGCACAGATACGCAGTATTTT
CAWSDGSSTDTQYF
>-|16|TRBD1|TRBV5-1|TRBJ1-2
TGCGCCAGCAGTTCGGCTGGGACAGCCACTTCCTATGGCTACACCTTC
CASSSAGTATSYGYTF
>-|14|-|TRBV10-2|TRBJ1-1
TGCGCCAGCAGTGAGCCAGGGCTGAACACTGAAGCTTTCTTT
CASSEPGLNTEAFF
>-|20|TRBD2|TRBV6-8|TRBJ2-1
TGTGCCAGCAGACCTCCCCTAGGTACTAGCGGGGAGAGCTCCTACAATGAGCAGTTCTTC
CASRPPLGTSGESSYNEQFF
>-|15|-|TRBV11-3|TRBJ2-7
TGTGCCAGCAGCCTATTAGTTGGAAGCTGGTACGAGCAGTACTTC
CASSLLVGSWYEQYF
>-|15|-|TRBV6-8|TRBJ1-2
TGTGCCAGCAGGCTGGATCAATCTCCTGCTTATGGCTACACCTTC
CASRLDQSPAYGYTF
>few|12|-|TRBV6-8|TRBJ1-1
TGTGCCAGCAGGAACAGGGACACTGAAGCTTTCTTT
CASRNRDTEAFF
>-|14|-|TRBV19|TRBJ2-3
TGTGCCAGTACCGTTCCGGACAGCACAGATACGCAGTATTTT
CASTVPDSTDTQYF
>-|15|-|TRBV18|TRBJ1-1
TGTGCCAGCTCACCACCGGTCGTCGAGAACACTGAAGCTTTCTTT
CASSPPVVENTEAFF
>few|15|TRBD2|TRBV11-3|TRBJ2-1
TGTGCCAGCAGCTTAGACAGCGGGAGGGCGAGTGAGCAGTTCTTC
CASSLDSGRASEQFF
>few|14|TRBD1|TRBV15|TRBJ2-7
TGTGCCACCAGCAAGGGACAGGATAACTACGAGCAGTACTTC
CATSKGQDNYEQYF
>few|15|-|TRBV6-8|TRBJ2-5
TGTGCCAGCAAGCGGATAAGTGGGATCCAAGAGACCCAGTACTTC
CASKRISGIQETQYF
>medium-sized|13|-|TRBV9|TRBJ2-1
TGTGCCAGCAGTGGCCAGACAGTAGATGAGCAGTTCTTC
CASSGQTVDEQFF
>-|16|-|TRBV19|TRBJ2-1
TGTGCCAGTATGGGAGTTGATAGGGGGATTTACAATGAGCAGTTCTTC
CASMGVDRGIYNEQFF
>-|14|TRBD2|TRBV6-8|TRBJ2-3
TGTGCCTCTCGGCGCGGGGGGATCACAGATACGCAGTATTTT
CASRRGGITDTQYF
>few|13|TRBD1|TRBV6-8|TRBJ2-7
TGTGCCAGCAATGAACAGGGGGCTGGAGAGCAGTACTTC
CASNEQGAGEQYF
>few|16|-|TRBV9|TRBJ2-7
TGTGCCAGCAGCCGCCTGCCAGGGGGGCCTAACTACGAGCAGTACTTC
CASSRLPGGPNYEQYF
>few|13|-|TRBV6-8|TRBJ1-2
TGTGCCAGCAGGCAAGCCGACAACTATGGCTACACCTTC
CASRQADNYGYTF
>-|15|-|TRBV18|TRBJ1-6
TGTGCCAGCTCAAGGGACGCTGGGGCGGGTTCACCCCTCCACTTT
CASSRDAGAGSPLHF
>medium-sized|17|TRBD1|TRBV4-1|TRBJ1-2
TGCGCCAGCAGCTTTCGTGGGGACAGGGGTTCTAACTATGGCTACACCTTC
CASSFRGDRGSNYGYTF
>medium-sized|15|TRBD1|TRBV11-3|TRBJ1-2
TGTGCCAGCAGCTTAGATCTAACAGGGGGTTATGGCTACACCTTC
CASSLDLTGGYGYTF
>-|16|TRBD2|TRBV28|TRBJ2-7
TGTGCCAGCAGTCTCCCGGGGTTCGGGAGGGAGGGCGAGCAGTACTTC
CASSLPGFGREGEQYF
>few|13|-|TRBV30|TRBJ1-6
TGTGCCTGGAGCTCAGGGGAAAATTCACCCCTCCACTTT
CAWSSGENSPLHF
>-|15|-|TRBV5-1|TRBJ2-1
TGCGCCAGCAGCTTTATGGCAGGGACCTACAATGAGCAGTTCTTC
CASSFMAGTYNEQFF
>-|14|-|TRBV18|TRBJ2-5
TGTGCCAGCTCACCGCCCCACGGAGAAGAGACCCAGTACTTC
CASSPPHGEETQYF
>-|17|TRBD2|TRBV11-3|TRBJ2-2
TGTGCCAGCAGCAACCAGCGGGGGGGCGCGAACACCGGGGAGCTGTTTTTT
CASSNQRGGANTGELFF
>-|14|TRBD2|TRBV11-3|TRBJ2-2
TGTGCCAGCAGCTTAAGAGCGGGAGACGGGGAGCTGTTTTTT
CASSLRAGDGELFF
>-|13|-|TRBV19|TRBJ1-1
TGTGCCAGTAGTGTAAGAGAGTCCACTGAAGCTTTCTTT
CASSVRESTEAFF
>medium-sized|11|TRBD1|TRBV6-4|TRBJ2-1
TGTGCCAGCAGCCTCGGACAGGTTCAGTTCTTC
CASSLGQVQFF
>-|14|-|TRBV1|TRBJ1-1
TGCGCCAGCAGCCAAGACAGCGGAGGGGTTGAAGCTTTCTTT
CASSQDSGGVEAFF
>medium-sized|15|-|TRBV11-3|TRBJ2-6
TGTGCCAGCAGCTTGGAGGGTTATGGGGCCAACGTCCTGACTTTC
CASSLEGYGANVLTF